Listed below are T cell receptor beta chains from one sample, sequenced in a study of blood T cell repertoires in COVID-19. TCRdb keeps only in-frame clones here, not all; method: immunoSEQ multiplex PCR. The sample consists of 350,000 to 450,000 clones, roughly 90% of them appearing once. The specimen sequenced was peripheral blood. The source is a man aged 40-50 years with acute or convalescent COVID-19. The CDR3 runs from the conserved cysteine through the conserved F or W. D genes are given only for firm matches. The size of a clone is reported for some rows only, either as once, few or many, or as a class for expanded clones.

cdr3_aa: CASSQGTATYGYTF
cdr3_nt: TGTGCCAGCAGCCAAGGGACAGCGACCTATGGCTACACCTTC
j_call: TRBJ1-2
d_call: NA
clone_size: NA
v_call: TRBV3-1/TRBV3-2

cdr3_aa: CASSPRRAGVGEQFF
cdr3_nt: TGTGCCAGCAGCCCGCGGAGGGCGGGAGTCGGAGAGCAGTTCTTC
j_call: TRBJ2-1
d_call: TRBD2
clone_size: NA
v_call: TRBV7-9

cdr3_aa: CASSIGQGSFDEQFF
cdr3_nt: TGTGCCAGTAGTATCGGACAGGGGTCCTTCGATGAGCAGTTCTTC
j_call: TRBJ2-1
d_call: TRBD1
clone_size: NA
v_call: TRBV19

cdr3_aa: CASSSGSNQPQHF
cdr3_nt: TGTGCCAGCAGTTCAGGTAGCAATCAGCCCCAGCATTTT
j_call: TRBJ1-5
d_call: NA
clone_size: NA
v_call: TRBV12-3/TRBV12-4

cdr3_aa: CASSLASTVLVAKNIQYF
cdr3_nt: TGTGCCAGCAGTCTCGCTAGCACCGTACTGGTAGCCAAAAACATTCAGTACTTC
j_call: TRBJ2-4
d_call: NA
clone_size: NA
v_call: TRBV28

cdr3_aa: CASSHRAGGYFGVETDTQYF
cdr3_nt: TGCGCCAGCAGCCATCGAGCGGGGGGTTACTTCGGGGTCGAGACAGATACGCAGTATTTT
j_call: TRBJ2-3
d_call: TRBD2
clone_size: NA
v_call: TRBV4-1

cdr3_aa: CASSSMHQMNTEAFF
cdr3_nt: TGTGCCAGCAGCTCCATGCATCAGATGAACACTGAAGCTTTCTTT
j_call: TRBJ1-1
d_call: NA
clone_size: NA
v_call: TRBV7-9

cdr3_aa: CASSGEGGVSYNEQFF
cdr3_nt: TGTGCCAGCAGTGGAGAGGGTGGGGTATCCTACAATGAGCAGTTCTTC
j_call: TRBJ2-1
d_call: NA
clone_size: NA
v_call: TRBV6-1

cdr3_aa: CASSPGLANYEQYF
cdr3_nt: TGTGCCAGCTCACCAGGACTAGCGAACTACGAGCAGTACTTC
j_call: TRBJ2-7
d_call: TRBD2
clone_size: NA
v_call: TRBV18

cdr3_aa: CASSLGLQNTGELFF
cdr3_nt: TGTGCCAGCAGCTTAGGACTACAGAACACCGGGGAGCTGTTTTTT
j_call: TRBJ2-2
d_call: NA
clone_size: NA
v_call: TRBV5-5

cdr3_aa: CASSLTDNAEAFF
cdr3_nt: TGTGCCAGCAGCCTAACAGACAACGCTGAAGCTTTCTTT
j_call: TRBJ1-1
d_call: NA
clone_size: NA
v_call: TRBV11-2

cdr3_aa: CASSLDETTLTGGASEAFF
cdr3_nt: TGTGCCAGCAGCTTGGACGAAACCACGTTGACAGGGGGCGCCTCTGAAGCTTTCTTT
j_call: TRBJ1-1
d_call: TRBD1
clone_size: few
v_call: TRBV5-5

cdr3_aa: CAISEFRVPDTQYF
cdr3_nt: TGTGCCATCAGTGAGTTCAGGGTTCCAGATACGCAGTATTTT
j_call: TRBJ2-3
d_call: NA
clone_size: NA
v_call: TRBV10-3

cdr3_aa: CASSYATGSNQPQHF
cdr3_nt: TGTGCCAGCAGTTACGCCACAGGTAGCAATCAGCCCCAGCATTTT
j_call: TRBJ1-5
d_call: NA
clone_size: NA
v_call: TRBV6-5

cdr3_aa: CASSDLSGNTIYF
cdr3_nt: TGTGCCAGCAGTGATCTATCTGGAAACACCATATATTTT
j_call: TRBJ1-3
d_call: NA
clone_size: NA
v_call: TRBV2

cdr3_aa: CASSFWAGDREKNQPQHF
cdr3_nt: TGTGCCAGCAGCTTTTGGGCCGGGGACAGGGAGAAAAATCAGCCCCAGCATTTT
j_call: TRBJ1-5
d_call: TRBD1
clone_size: once
v_call: TRBV7-9

cdr3_aa: CASSLSGGGHWEFF
cdr3_nt: TGTGCCAGCAGTTTATCTGGAGGGGGCCACTGGGAGTTCTTC
j_call: TRBJ2-1
d_call: NA
clone_size: NA
v_call: TRBV28

cdr3_aa: CASSLTGRNTYEQYF
cdr3_nt: TGCGCCAGCAGCTTGACCGGCAGGAATACCTACGAGCAGTACTTC
j_call: TRBJ2-7
d_call: NA
clone_size: once
v_call: TRBV5-1

cdr3_aa: CAISRDSGGAQPQHF
cdr3_nt: TGTGCCATCAGCAGGGACAGCGGGGGGGCTCAGCCCCAGCATTTT
j_call: TRBJ1-5
d_call: TRBD1
clone_size: NA
v_call: TRBV10-3

cdr3_aa: CASSFDGGNSGNTIYF
cdr3_nt: TGCGCCAGCAGCTTTGACGGGGGGAACTCTGGAAACACCATATATTTT
j_call: TRBJ1-3
d_call: NA
clone_size: once
v_call: TRBV5-1

cdr3_aa: CASSLFEVYEQYF
cdr3_nt: TGTGCCAGCAGTTTATTCGAGGTCTACGAGCAGTACTTC
j_call: TRBJ2-7
d_call: NA
clone_size: NA
v_call: TRBV28

cdr3_aa: CASSSDRVDKNIQYF
cdr3_nt: TGTGCCAGCAGCTCCGACAGGGTCGACAAAAACATTCAGTACTTC
j_call: TRBJ2-4
d_call: TRBD1
clone_size: NA
v_call: TRBV5-4

cdr3_aa: CAIEMNTGELFF
cdr3_nt: TGTGCCATCGAGATGAACACCGGGGAGCTGTTTTTT
j_call: TRBJ2-2
d_call: NA
clone_size: once
v_call: TRBV24-1

cdr3_aa: CASSFSLGSHGYTF
cdr3_nt: TGTGCCAGCAGTTTCTCCCTCGGTTCCCATGGCTACACCTTC
j_call: TRBJ1-2
d_call: NA
clone_size: once
v_call: TRBV27

cdr3_aa: CASSQPQGAGGNYGYTF
cdr3_nt: TGTGCCAGCAGCCAACCACAAGGGGCAGGGGGGAACTATGGCTACACCTTC
j_call: TRBJ1-2
d_call: TRBD1
clone_size: NA
v_call: TRBV4-2

cdr3_aa: CAWREGNTEAFF
cdr3_nt: TGTGCCTGGAGGGAGGGGAACACTGAAGCTTTCTTT
j_call: TRBJ1-1
d_call: NA
clone_size: NA
v_call: TRBV30

cdr3_aa: CASSPWTGGSRDTQYF
cdr3_nt: TGTGCCAGCAGCCCCTGGACAGGGGGGAGTAGAGATACGCAGTATTTT
j_call: TRBJ2-3
d_call: TRBD1
clone_size: NA
v_call: TRBV7-8

cdr3_aa: CASSLSGLAAYYEQYF
cdr3_nt: TGTGCCAGCAGTTTATCAGGACTAGCGGCCTACTACGAGCAGTACTTC
j_call: TRBJ2-7
d_call: TRBD2
clone_size: NA
v_call: TRBV27

cdr3_aa: CASSPGGRINQPQHF
cdr3_nt: TGTGCCAGCAGTCCGGGGGGTCGGATCAATCAGCCCCAGCATTTT
j_call: TRBJ1-5
d_call: NA
clone_size: NA
v_call: TRBV28

cdr3_aa: CSVAGTTDGEQFF
cdr3_nt: TGCAGCGTTGCCGGGACTACCGATGGTGAGCAGTTCTTC
j_call: TRBJ2-1
d_call: TRBD2
clone_size: NA
v_call: TRBV29-1

cdr3_aa: CASSTDPTGFGEAFF
cdr3_nt: TGTGCCAGCAGTACGGACCCCACAGGCTTTGGTGAAGCTTTCTTT
j_call: TRBJ1-1
d_call: NA
clone_size: NA
v_call: TRBV27

cdr3_aa: CASSGGQGISGELFF
cdr3_nt: TGCGCCAGCAGCGGAGGACAGGGGATATCCGGGGAGCTGTTTTTT
j_call: TRBJ2-2
d_call: TRBD1
clone_size: NA
v_call: TRBV5-1

cdr3_aa: CASSSPLTGNGYTF
cdr3_nt: TGTGCCAGCAGTTCACCCCTTACAGGGAACGGCTACACCTTC
j_call: TRBJ1-2
d_call: NA
clone_size: NA
v_call: TRBV27

cdr3_aa: CASSVGVSNQPQHF
cdr3_nt: TGTGCCAGCAGCGTAGGTGTAAGCAATCAGCCCCAGCATTTT
j_call: TRBJ1-5
d_call: NA
clone_size: NA
v_call: TRBV9

cdr3_aa: CASSSRLYGMEGGEQYF
cdr3_nt: TGTGCCAGCAGCTCAAGACTTTACGGCATGGAGGGAGGCGAGCAGTACTTC
j_call: TRBJ2-7
d_call: NA
clone_size: NA
v_call: TRBV7-6

cdr3_aa: CSVYTGVSSYEQYF
cdr3_nt: TGCAGCGTTTATACAGGGGTTAGCTCCTACGAGCAGTACTTC
j_call: TRBJ2-7
d_call: TRBD1
clone_size: NA
v_call: TRBV29-1

cdr3_aa: CASSTGAEAFF
cdr3_nt: TGTGCCAGCAGTACGGGGGCTGAAGCTTTCTTT
j_call: TRBJ1-1
d_call: NA
clone_size: NA
v_call: TRBV12-3/TRBV12-4

cdr3_aa: CASSPPDSYEQYF
cdr3_nt: TGTGCCAGCTCACCACCGGACAGCTACGAGCAGTACTTC
j_call: TRBJ2-7
d_call: NA
clone_size: NA
v_call: TRBV18

cdr3_aa: CASSSQGAGNTIYF
cdr3_nt: TGTGCCAGCAGCTCACAGGGGGCGGGAAACACCATATATTTT
j_call: TRBJ1-3
d_call: TRBD1
clone_size: NA
v_call: TRBV7-9

cdr3_aa: CASSVLLAGVDEQFF
cdr3_nt: TGTGCCAGCAGCGTTCTACTAGCGGGAGTGGATGAGCAGTTCTTC
j_call: TRBJ2-1
d_call: TRBD2
clone_size: few
v_call: TRBV11-2

cdr3_aa: CASSQGLLSYEQYF
cdr3_nt: TGTGCCAGCAGCCAAGGTCTCCTCTCCTACGAGCAGTACTTC
j_call: TRBJ2-7
d_call: NA
clone_size: few
v_call: TRBV14

cdr3_aa: CASSLRTSGSADTQYF
cdr3_nt: TGCGCCAGCAGCCTCCGGACTAGCGGGAGTGCAGATACGCAGTATTTT
j_call: TRBJ2-3
d_call: TRBD2
clone_size: NA
v_call: TRBV4-1

cdr3_aa: CASSRYLGAGGLTGELFF
cdr3_nt: TGCGCCAGCAGCCGATACTTAGGGGCGGGGGGGCTCACCGGGGAGCTGTTTTTT
j_call: TRBJ2-2
d_call: TRBD2
clone_size: NA
v_call: TRBV4-3

cdr3_aa: CASSAFIGDRGYNEQFF
cdr3_nt: TGTGCCAGCAGCGCATTTATTGGCGACAGGGGATACAATGAGCAGTTCTTC
j_call: TRBJ2-1
d_call: TRBD1
clone_size: once
v_call: TRBV7-9

cdr3_aa: CASRHRDTGELFF
cdr3_nt: TGCGCCAGCAGACACAGGGACACCGGGGAGCTGTTTTTT
j_call: TRBJ2-2
d_call: NA
clone_size: NA
v_call: TRBV5-1

cdr3_aa: CASSLVLAGKVGGELFF
cdr3_nt: TGCGCCAGCAGCTTGGTCCTAGCGGGGAAAGTTGGCGGGGAGCTGTTTTTT
j_call: TRBJ2-2
d_call: TRBD2
clone_size: NA
v_call: TRBV5-1